This T cell receptor (beta chain) is from a study of blood T cell repertoires in COVID-19. Generated by immunoSEQ multiplex PCR, the TCRdb table keeps only in-frame clones and is missing some. The sample lists 70,000 or so clones, roughly 79% occurring once. From germline, CDR1 is MNHEY and CDR2 SVGAGI. The CDR3 has 15 residues. Losses at the gene ends were 6 bases for V and 3 bases for J; bases not matched to a gene: 6. The specimen sequenced was peripheral blood. The chain links TRBV6-5 to TRBJ1-5; the match to TRBD1 covers 9 bases. The clonotype comes from a man aged 55 to 70 with acute or convalescent COVID-19. This CDR3 is CASRGTGRYNQPQHF. Here the CDR3 DNA reads TGTGCCAGCAGGGGGACAGGGCGGTACAATCAGCCCCAGCATTTT.